The source of this T cell receptor beta chain is a study of CD8 T cells in ankylosing spondylitis. The study, taken as a whole, reports: Seemingly characteristic of ankylosing spondylitis blood was a TCR beta motif consisting of several highly homologous variants.

Ten or more counts support this clonotype. The antigen remains unidentified. A single record per CDR3 protein comes from TCRdb applying MiXCR to the 5' RACE reads. Of approximately 520,000 distinct CDR3 sequences listed, over 4% are singletons. V lost 3 bases and J lost 11, with 12 bases in between. The CDR3 runs 12 residues. Germline V gene lookup returns CDR1 SGHRS and CDR2 YFSETQ. The TCR originated in a male donor with ankylosing spondylitis. Specimen: blood, either unsorted or a sorted T cell fraction (not recorded which). The rearrangement joins TRBV5-1 to TRBJ1-5; D is undetermined. The CDR3 nucleotides are TGCGCCAGCAGCTACCATCCGAGGGCCCAGCATTTT. Its translation: CASSYHPRAQHF.